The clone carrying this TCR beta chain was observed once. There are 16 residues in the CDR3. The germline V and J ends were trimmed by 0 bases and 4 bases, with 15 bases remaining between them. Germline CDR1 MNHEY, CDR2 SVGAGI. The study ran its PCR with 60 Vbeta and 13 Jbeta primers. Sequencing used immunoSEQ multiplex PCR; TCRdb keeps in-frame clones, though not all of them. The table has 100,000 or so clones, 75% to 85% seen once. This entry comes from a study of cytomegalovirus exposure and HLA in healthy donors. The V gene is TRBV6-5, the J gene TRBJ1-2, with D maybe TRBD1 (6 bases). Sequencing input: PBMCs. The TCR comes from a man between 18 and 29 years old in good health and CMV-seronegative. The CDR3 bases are TGTGCCAGCAGTTACTCCTCGGCAGGGGCGACCTATGGCTACACCTTC. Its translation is CASSYSSAGATYGYTF.